Below are 22 T cell receptor beta chains sequenced from a single sample in a study of T cell clonality in common variable immunodeficiency. Their target antigens are unknown. Profiling relied on immunoSEQ multiplex PCR, and the TCRdb table lists in-frame clones only, not all of them. There are some 19,000 clones in the sample, none observed a single time. The study's findings and limits: Fewer deletions and N-nucleotide insertions were reportedly seen in common variable immunodeficiency TCR beta sequences.

Specimen: peripheral blood mononuclear cells. These receptors were taken from a human donor with common variable immunodeficiency.

This clone was detected a few times. The read gets to within 3 residues of the CDR3 end, and the germline J gene fills in the rest. The rearrangement links TRBV7-9 to TRBJ1-5; D is uncertain. CDR1 and CDR2 (germline): SEHNR, FQNEAQ (reference sequence). The V end was cut by 2 bases, the J end by 1 base, with 6 bases between. The CDR3 loop spans 14 amino acids. CDR3 region: CASSLPGSNQPQHF. CDR3 DNA, as far as it was read: TGTGCCAGCAGCTTACCGGGGAGCAATCAGCCC.

This clone was seen a handful of times. The sequenced fragment ends 3 residues before the CDR3 boundary, so the rest is inferred from the germline J gene. The chain has TRBV19 and TRBJ2-6, with 10 bases that match TRBD2. The V gene's germline CDR1 is LNHDA and CDR2 SQIVND (reference sequence). Unmatched junction bases numbered 4, after V lost 3 bases and J lost 2 bases. This CDR3 is built from 17 residues. The chain's CDR3 is CASSIASGSPGANVLTF. Partial CDR3 DNA: TGTGCCAGTAGTATTGCTAGCGGGAGCCCTGGGGCCAACGTC.

This clone was recorded many times. The read comes to an end 3 residues before the CDR3 does, leaving the germline J gene to fill in the end. The V and J genes are TRBV7-9 and TRBJ2-2; 8 bases match TRBD1. V was clipped by 5 bases and J by 1 base; unmatched bases: 0. CDR1 and CDR2 (germline): SEHNR, FQNEAQ (reference sequence). The length of the CDR3 is 14 residues. The DNA read from the CDR3 is TGTGCCAGCAGCGGACAGGGGAACACCGGGGAG. Translated, it gives CASSGQGNTGE. The CDR3, in full, reads CASSGQGNTGELFF. Supplemented by reference TRBV7-9 and TRBJ2-2, the full variable domain reads DTGVSQNPRHKITKRGQNVTFRCDPISEHNRLYWYRQTLGQGPEFLTYFQNEAQLEKSRLLSDRFSAERPKGSFSTLEIQRTEQGDSAMYLCASSGQGNTGELFFGEGSRLTVL.

A note on this clone: The DNA ends 3 residues before the CDR3 does, and the rest of the CDR3 is filled in from the germline J gene. V and J are TRBV18 and TRBJ2-6; the match to TRBD1 covers 7 bases. The CDR3 is 16 residues long. Germline V gives CDR1 KGHSH, CDR2 LQKENI. The trim removed 6 bases at V and 3 bases at J, leaving 8 bases unmatched. CDR3 DNA, as far as it was read: TGTGCCAGCTCCCTTATACAGGGGTTTGGGGCCAACGTC. It codes for CASSLIQGFGANV. The whole CDR3 sequence is CASSLIQGFGANVLTF.

In the case of this clone: The read finishes 3 residues shy of the CDR3 end, and the germline J gene is used to complete it. This sequence joins TRBV7-3 and TRBJ2-3, with TRBD1 matching 9 bases. Germline loops: CDR1 SGHTA, CDR2 FQGTGA. The V segment lost 5 bases and the J segment 3 bases; nucleotides outside the gene matches: 9. The CDR3 covers 16 residues. The part of the CDR3 DNA that was read is TGTGCCAGCAGCCACACCGGTGGGACAGGGACAGATACG. Protein: CASSHTGGTGTDT. The full CDR3 protein reads CASSHTGGTGTDTQYF.

This clone was seen ten or more times. The read terminates 3 residues before the CDR3 end, so the remaining end is supplied by the germline J gene. The genes are TRBV20-1 and TRBJ1-5, with 7 bases fitting TRBD1. The CDR3 consists of 18 residues. Per germline, CDR1 DFQATT and CDR2 SNEGSKA (reference sequence). J was trimmed by 0 bases and V by 6 bases; bases with no gene match: 17. CDR3 loop: CSARDRNTIPYSNQPQHF. CDR3 DNA, as far as it was read: TGCAGTGCCAGGGACAGAAATACGATACCCTATAGCAATCAGCCC.

With respect to this clone: The CDR3 extends 3 residues past the end of the read, so its final part is completed from the germline J gene. The chain links TRBV11-2 to TRBJ2-7, with TRBD1 matching over 7 bases. Germline V gene sequence: CDR1 SGHAT, CDR2 FQNNGV. There are 14 residues in the CDR3. The V gene end was trimmed by 4 bases and the J gene end by 1 base; junction bases not matched to a gene: 4. The CDR3 region is CASSWDRSSYEQYF. The CDR3 DNA, read in part, is TGTGCCAGCAGCTGGGACAGAAGTTCCTACGAG.

In regard to this clone: The read terminates 3 residues ahead of where the CDR3 ends, so the germline J gene completes it. The chain joins TRBV5-4 to TRBJ2-7, with unresolved D. V was trimmed by 0 bases and J by 0 bases, leaving 7 bases between them. Per the germline V gene, CDR1 is SGHNT and CDR2 is YYREEE (reference sequence). This CDR3 spans 14 amino acids. The chain's CDR3 is CASSLGYSSYEQYF. CDR3 bases read: TGTGCCAGCAGCTTGGGGTACAGCTCCTACGAG.

Comment on this clone: The read terminates 3 residues ahead of where the CDR3 ends, so the germline J gene completes it. The rearrangement uses TRBV30 and TRBJ1-3; D is unclear. V lost 2 bases and J lost 8, with 7 bases in between. Per the germline V gene, CDR1 is GTSNPN and CDR2 is SVGIG (reference sequence). The CDR3 runs 11 residues. CDR3 DNA (partial): TGTGCCTGGAGTTTAAGGGACACC. Its protein is CAWSLRDT. The full CDR3 protein reads CAWSLRDTIYF.

Points on this clone: The read terminates 3 residues ahead of where the CDR3 ends, so the germline J gene completes it. This chain joins TRBV7-2 and TRBJ1-1, with 10 bases lining up with TRBD1. The germline V gene has CDR1 SGHTA and CDR2 FQGNSA. After removal of 6 bases from V and 3 bases from J, the junction contained 7 bases not matched to a gene. CDR3 size: 15 residues. The CDR3 spells CASRTRQGADTEAFF. The part of the CDR3 DNA that was read is TGTGCCAGCAGGACCCGACAGGGGGCGGACACTGAA.

This clone has more than one count but fewer than ten. The CDR3 extends 3 residues past the end of the read, so its final part is completed from the germline J gene. The V gene is TRBV19, the J gene TRBJ2-7, with a weak D call TRBD1 (7 bases). The V gene lost 7 bases and the J gene lost 2 bases, with 18 bases spanning the gap. The CDR3 extends over 15 amino acids. Germline loops: CDR1 LNHDA, CDR2 SQIVND (reference sequence). CDR3 amino acids: CASIRGTDEAYEQYF. The covered CDR3 bases are TGTGCCAGTATCCGCGGGACAGATGAAGCCTACGAG.

As for this clone: The read stops 3 residues short of the end of the CDR3; the missing end is completed from the germline J gene. The chain joins TRBV19 to TRBJ1-6, with a possible D match to TRBD1 (6 bases). CDR1 LNHDA and CDR2 SQIVND come from the germline V gene (reference sequence). V lost 5 bases and J 7 bases, leaving 9 bases between the germline ends. CDR3 size: 13 residues. The part of the CDR3 DNA that was read is TGTGCCAGTAGTCGGGGGGCGAATTCACCC. It translates to CASSRGANSP. From start to end, the CDR3 is CASSRGANSPLHF. Supplemented by reference TRBV19 and TRBJ1-6, the full variable domain reads DGGITQSPKYLFRKEGQNVTLSCEQNLNHDAMYWYRQDPGQGLRLIYYSQIVNDFQKGDIAEGYSVSREKKESFPLTVTSAQKNPTAFYLCASSRGANSPLHFGNGTRLTVT.

In the case of this clone: The sequence runs out 3 residues before the end of the CDR3; the remainder is reconstructed from the germline J gene. This chain connects TRBV6-2 or TRBV6-3 to TRBJ2-7; D perhaps matches TRBD1 (5 bases). CDR1 is MNHEY and CDR2 is SVGEGT in the germline V gene. Trimming cost V 2 bases and J 3 bases, with 14 bases left between them. The CDR3 extends over 15 amino acids. The CDR3 DNA, read in part, is TGTGCCAGCAGTTACGGGTGGGCAGGGCGCTACGAG. Amino acids: CASSYGWAGRYE. The full CDR3 protein is CASSYGWAGRYEQYF.

The table lists this clone with many counts. At one end the junction does not follow the germline gene, possibly because of a read error. The DNA ends 3 residues before the CDR3 does, and the rest of the CDR3 is filled in from the germline J gene. This sequence joins TRBV4-2 and TRBJ1-2; D call uncertain. The CDR3 runs to 14 residues. Germline V gives CDR1 LGHNA, CDR2 YNFKEQ. Partial CDR3 DNA: TGCGCCAGCAGCCGGAAACTCGGGTCGTGGAGC. This encodes CASSRKLGSWS. The full CDR3 sequence reads CASSRKLGSWSYTF.

At least ten counts were recorded for this clone. The read gets to within 3 residues of the CDR3 end, and the germline J gene fills in the rest. The chain combines TRBV30 with TRBJ2-3; possibly TRBD1 for D (5 bases). CDR1 and CDR2 (germline): GTSNPN, SVGIG (reference sequence). The CDR3 is 15 amino acids. The V end lost 4 bases, the J end lost 0 bases, and 14 bases lay between the germline ends. The CDR3 bases that were read are TGTGCCTGGAAGTTCTGGGGCCTAAGCACAGATACG. Its protein product is CAWKFWGLSTDT. The complete CDR3 sequence is CAWKFWGLSTDTQYF.

Ten or more counts support this clone. The read falls 3 residues short of the CDR3 end, and the missing part is taken from the germline J gene. The rearrangement joins TRBV7-2 to TRBJ1-5; D unclear. The CDR3 extends over 12 amino acids. CDR1 SGHTA and CDR2 FQGNSA come from the germline V gene. Trimming took off 1 base at V and 5 bases at J, with 3 bases between the two ends. The CDR3 spells CASSLEHQPQHF. CDR3 DNA (partial): TGTGCCAGCAGCTTAGAGCATCAGCCC.

This clone has a handful of counts. The CDR3 is cut off 3 residues early in the read; its end comes from the germline J gene. The chain uses TRBV7-9 and TRBJ1-2, with D unresolved. The CDR3 extends over 13 amino acids. V lost 3 bases to trimming and J lost 3 bases, with 8 bases between them. Germline lookup yields CDR1 SEHNR and CDR2 FQNEAQ (reference sequence). This CDR3 is CASSFNRDYGYTF. The sequenced part of the CDR3 DNA is TGTGCCAGCAGCTTTAATCGGGACTATGGC.

In regard to this clone: Coverage ceases 3 residues before the CDR3 finishes, and the germline J gene fills in the end. V usage is TRBV7-9 and J usage is TRBJ2-5; 11 nucleotides match TRBD1. The CDR3 is 14 amino acids. Trimming at V came to 4 bases and at J to 4 bases, leaving 2 bases not matched to a gene. In germline, CDR1 is SEHNR, CDR2 FQNEAQ (reference sequence). The part of the CDR3 DNA that was read is TGTGCCAGCAGCTACGGGACAGGGGGAGAGACC. It yields the protein CASSYGTGGET. The CDR3 reads in full as CASSYGTGGETQYF.

Concerning this clone: The observed sequence ends 3 residues before the CDR3 terminus, with the missing tail filled in from the germline J gene. The V gene is TRBV7-3, the J gene TRBJ1-5; possibly TRBD1 for D (6 bases). CDR1 is SGHTA and CDR2 is FQGTGA in the germline V gene. The CDR3 contains 19 residues. The V end lost 1 base, the J end lost 1 base, and 20 bases lay between the germline ends. The DNA read from the CDR3 is TGTGCCAGCAGCTTAATCGCACAGGGTGGTCCCACCAGCAATCAGCCC. Amino acid sequence: CASSLIAQGGPTSNQP. The whole CDR3 sequence is CASSLIAQGGPTSNQPQHF. Variable domain in full (rest from reference TRBV7-3 and TRBJ1-5): GAGVSQTPSNKVTEKGKYVELRCDPISGHTALYWYRQSLGQGPEFLIYFQGTGAADDSGLPNDRFFAVRPEGSVSTLKIQRTERGDSAVYLCASSLIAQGGPTSNQPQHFGDGTRLSIL.

This clone was counted between two and nine times. The CDR3 goes on 3 residues after the read ends, and that part is filled in from the germline J gene. The chain links TRBV19 to TRBJ2-1; the match to TRBD2 covers 9 bases. CDR3 length: 14 residues. Germline CDR1 and CDR2: LNHDA and SQIVND (reference sequence). The V segment lost 4 bases and the J segment 5 bases; nucleotides outside the gene matches: 3. The sequenced part of the CDR3 DNA is TGTGCCAGTAGTACTAGCGGGATCAACAATGAG. It codes for CASSTSGINNE. The entire CDR3 reads CASSTSGINNEQFF.

A few counts support this clone. The read ends 3 residues before the CDR3 terminus; that terminus is restored from the germline J gene. The rearrangement links TRBV19 to TRBJ1-2; 7 nucleotides agree with TRBD1. Looked up from germline, CDR1 is LNHDA and CDR2 is SQIVND (reference sequence). This CDR3 region has 18 residues. After removal of 3 bases from V and 0 bases from J, the junction contained 13 bases not matched to a gene. CDR3 DNA (partial): TGTGCCAGTAGTATGTACCACCGACCGGGACAGACTAACTATGGC. Protein sequence: CASSMYHRPGQTNYG. Given in full, the CDR3 is CASSMYHRPGQTNYGYTF.

Details on this clone: The observed sequence ends 3 residues before the CDR3 terminus, with the missing tail filled in from the germline J gene. The chain carries TRBV7-6 and TRBJ1-3; D is unresolved. CDR1 is SGHVS and CDR2 is FNYEAQ in the germline V gene. The CDR3 length is 12 residues. The CDR3 DNA, read in part, is TGTGCCAGCAGCCCCACGGCGGTGCCC. Residues: CASSPTAVP. In full, the CDR3 reads CASSPTAVPIYF.